These 15 T cell receptor beta chains were sequenced from one sample in a study of blood T cell repertoires in COVID-19. Profiling relied on immunoSEQ multiplex PCR, and the TCRdb table lists in-frame clones only, not all of them. This table holds tens of thousands of clones, roughly 82% found once. Sequencing input: peripheral blood. The receptors come from a human donor in a cohort sampled during active COVID-19.

The J gene is TRBJ2-7, the V gene TRBV18; D is perhaps TRBD1 (5 bases). V lost 5 bases, J lost 4 bases, and 12 bases lay in between. Germline values: CDR1 KGHSH, CDR2 LQKENI. The CDR3 is 13 amino acids. CDR3 DNA sequence: TGTGCCAGCTCATTGACAGAGACTTACGAGCAGTACTTC. Translating gives CASSLTETYEQYF.

The chain recombines TRBV5-1 with TRBJ1-2; possibly TRBD1 for D (5 bases). This CDR3 is built from 15 residues. V was cut by 0 bases and J by 0 bases, with 9 bases left in between. Germline-derived CDR1 and CDR2 are SGHRS and YFSETQ. DNA for the CDR3: TGCGCCAGCAGCTTGGCTCAGGGAACTAACTATGGCTACACCTTC. Translated: CASSLAQGTNYGYTF.

The chain combines TRBV19 with TRBJ2-5; D perhaps matches TRBD1 (5 bases). V was shortened by 6 bases and J by 1 base, with 15 bases between the two germline ends. The V gene's germline CDR1 is LNHDA and CDR2 SQIVND (reference sequence). This CDR3 has 15 amino acids. The CDR3 bases are TGTGCCAGTAGCGAACCTGACAGCCCCCAAGAGACCCAGTACTTC. It encodes CASSEPDSPQETQYF.

The chain has TRBV29-1 and TRBJ1-1; D unresolved. CDR1 is SQVTM, CDR2 ANQGSEA, per germline. Deletions cut 7 bases from V and 3 bases from J, with 9 bases between. This CDR3 is built from 11 residues. The CDR3 sequence is CSASMDTEAFF. The CDR3 DNA follows: TGCAGCGCCTCTATGGACACTGAAGCTTTCTTT.

V and J are TRBV5-6 and TRBJ1-2; 9 bases are shared with TRBD1. The CDR3 length is 15 residues. Trimming cost V 3 bases and J 7 bases; bases outside gene matches: 10. Germline CDR1 SGHDT, CDR2 YYEEEE. CDR3 nucleotide sequence: TGTGCCAGCAGCTCACAGGGGGCTGCTCAACTTGGCTACACCTTC. Translation: CASSSQGAAQLGYTF.

This clone was seen once. The chain uses TRBV6-5 and TRBJ1-1; D gene ambiguous. This CDR3 comprises 12 residues. The V gene lost 2 bases and the J gene lost 13 bases, with 14 bases spanning the gap. The V gene's germline CDR1 is MNHEY and CDR2 SVGAGI. In DNA, the CDR3 is TGTGCCAGCAGTTACGGGGAGGGATTGGATTTCTTT. Amino acids: CASSYGEGLDFF.

This rearrangement joins TRBV12-3 or TRBV12-4 to TRBJ1-1, with D hard to call. There are 11 residues in the CDR3. The V end was cut by 4 bases, the J end by 8 bases, with 8 bases between. CDR3 protein: CASSSVREAFF. CDR3 DNA sequence: TGTGCCAGCAGTTCTGTGAGGGAAGCTTTCTTT.

The rearrangement uses TRBV12-3 or TRBV12-4 and TRBJ1-3; D unresolved. The CDR3 loop spans 13 amino acids. V dropped 3 bases and J dropped 4 bases, with 7 bases sitting between them. CDR3 nucleotides: TGTGCCAGCAGTTTTCACATGGGAAACACCATATATTTT. The encoded protein is CASSFHMGNTIYF.

This chain links TRBV6-5 with TRBJ1-1, with a possible D match to TRBD1 (5 bases). The V end was cut by 6 bases, the J end by 4 bases, with 18 bases between. Germline V gene sequence: CDR1 MNHEY, CDR2 SVGAGI. The CDR3 is 15 residues long. For the CDR3, the DNA is TGTGCCAGCAGCCGGGGGGGTGTGGGCCCCACTGAAGCTTTCTTT. Residues: CASSRGGVGPTEAFF.

The chain employs TRBV5-6 and TRBJ1-1; D gene ambiguous. This CDR3 contains 13 residues. CDR1 is SGHDT, CDR2 YYEEEE, per germline. The V and J ends lost 5 bases and 0 bases respectively, with 8 bases between them. CDR3 amino acids: CASRRDMNTEAFF. CDR3 nucleotides: TGTGCCAGCAGGAGAGATATGAACACTGAAGCTTTCTTT.

In the case of this clone: Distinct nucleotide sequences in the sample also encode this CDR3. The chain is built from TRBV7-2 and TRBJ1-1; D ambiguous. CDR3 size: 13 residues. Germline CDR1 SGHTA, CDR2 FQGNSA. V dropped 3 bases and J dropped 0 bases, with 5 bases sitting between them. CDR3 residues: CASSFSLNTEAFF. CDR3 sequence (DNA): TGTGCCAGCAGCTTTTCCTTGAACACTGAAGCTTTCTTT.

The chain employs TRBV5-1 and TRBJ2-7; the D gene is possibly TRBD2 (6 bases). Germline V gives CDR1 SGHRS, CDR2 YFSETQ. V lost 1 base and J 4 bases, leaving 15 bases between the germline ends. The CDR3 covers 15 residues. The CDR3 bases are TGCGCCAGCAGCTTGATTGGAGGGGATGGGTACGAGCAGTACTTC. The encoded protein is CASSLIGGDGYEQYF.

CDR3 nucleotide sequence: TGTGCCAGCAGCCCAAGGACAGGGGTTGGTGAAAAACTGTTTTTT. Encoded protein: CASSPRTGVGEKLFF. The chain is built from TRBV5-6 and TRBJ1-4, with TRBD1 matching over 9 bases. Per the germline V gene, CDR1 is SGHDT and CDR2 is YYEEEE. The junction had 8 bases not matched to a gene; V was cut back by 4 bases and J by 7 bases. There are 15 residues in the CDR3.

This chain links TRBV25-1 with TRBJ2-5, with 7 bases that match TRBD2. The CDR3 is made up of 14 amino acids. CDR1 and CDR2 from the germline V gene are MGHDK and SYGVNS. Trimming at V came to 6 bases and at J to 2 bases, leaving 6 bases not matched to a gene. CDR3 nucleotides: TGTGCCAGCAGCTCGGGACTATTACAAGAGACCCAGTACTTC. Translating gives CASSSGLLQETQYF. Combining the CDR3 with reference TRBV25-1 and TRBJ2-5 gives the whole variable domain EADIYQTPRYLVIGTGKKITLECSQTMGHDKMYWYQQDPGMELHLIHYSYGVNSTEKGDLSSESTVSRIRTEHFPLTLESARPSHTSQYLCASSSGLLQETQYFGPGTRLLVL.

The V call is TRBV19, the J call TRBJ1-1; 7 bases match TRBD1. The CDR3 is 17 amino acids. V lost 5 bases, J lost 0 bases, and 12 bases stayed unmatched. Germline values: CDR1 LNHDA, CDR2 SQIVND (reference sequence). The CDR3 loop is CASSPGAGGIMNTEAFF. DNA of the CDR3: TGTGCCAGTAGTCCAGGGGCAGGGGGTATCATGAACACTGAAGCTTTCTTT. Drawing the rest from reference TRBV19 and TRBJ1-1, the complete variable domain is DGGITQSPKYLFRKEGQNVTLSCEQNLNHDAMYWYRQDPGQGLRLIYYSQIVNDFQKGDIAEGYSVSREKKESFPLTVTSAQKNPTAFYLCASSPGAGGIMNTEAFFGQGTRLTVV.